This T cell receptor beta chain is from a study of T cell changes during pregnancy in multiple sclerosis. The assay was immunoSEQ multiplex PCR, and TCRdb's table has in-frame clones only and misses some. This table has some 40,000 clones, 93% appearing once. The CDR3 extends over 14 amino acids. CDR1 LGHNA and CDR2 YNFKEQ come from the germline V gene. Trimming took off 0 bases at V and 6 bases at J, with 12 bases between the two ends. The TCR comes from a female donor with multiple sclerosis, enrolled in a pregnancy study. This specimen consisted of CD4+ T cells from peripheral blood mononuclear cells, obtained in the first trimester of pregnancy. The genes are TRBV4-2 and TRBJ2-7, with no clear D. The DNA for the CDR3 is TGTGCCAGCAGCCAAGATATCATGAGTTTCGAGCAGTACTTC. Translated, it gives CASSQDIMSFEQYF.